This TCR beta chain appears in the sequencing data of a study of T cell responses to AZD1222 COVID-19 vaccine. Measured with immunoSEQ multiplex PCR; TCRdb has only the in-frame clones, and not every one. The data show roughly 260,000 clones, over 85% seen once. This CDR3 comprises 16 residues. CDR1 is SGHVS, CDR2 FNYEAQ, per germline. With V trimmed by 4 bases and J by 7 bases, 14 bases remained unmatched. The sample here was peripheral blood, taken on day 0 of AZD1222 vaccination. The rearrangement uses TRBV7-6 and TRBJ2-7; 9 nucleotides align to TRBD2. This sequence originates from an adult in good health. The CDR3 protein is CASSSIAGAMSEEQYF. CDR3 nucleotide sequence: TGTGCCAGCAGCTCTATAGCGGGAGCCATGTCTGAAGAGCAGTACTTC.